The 11 T cell receptor beta chains reported below all come from one sample, sequenced in a study of T cells in Graves' hyperthyroidism and ophthalmopathy. Using RNA transcripts as the source, TCR beta CDR3 regions were amplified. When the TCR CDR3 underwent first-round RT-PCR, the HTBI primer set was used. TCRdb ran MiXCR on the multiplex PCR reads and lists one entry per CDR3 protein. The sample shows approximately 560,000 distinct CDR3 sequences, roughly 46% of them seen only once. The sample taken for sequencing was peripheral blood or thyroid tissue (not recorded which). These receptors all come from a woman younger than 30 with Graves' hyperthyroidism.

V usage is TRBV20-1 and J usage is TRBJ2-7; D possibly corresponds to TRBD2 (6 bases). The germline V gene has CDR1 DFQATT and CDR2 SNEGSKA (reference sequence). V lost 3 bases and J 4 bases, leaving 13 bases between the germline ends. The CDR3 length is 13 residues. CDR3 nucleotide sequence: TGCAGTGCTAGGGGACTTAGCCTTTACGAGCAGTACTTC. Protein product: CSARGLSLYEQYF.

V usage is TRBV5-4 and J usage is TRBJ2-7, with D hard to call. The CDR3 is made up of 13 amino acids. V shed 4 bases and J shed 7 bases, with 15 bases lying between them. CDR1 and CDR2 from the germline V gene are SGHNT and YYREEE (reference sequence). The CDR3 bases are TGTGCCAGCAGCGTCACAGAGTACAATGAGCAGTACTTC. Translated, it gives CASSVTEYNEQYF.

The chain links TRBV4-3 to TRBJ1-2; 12 bases map to TRBD1. The CDR3 loop spans 14 amino acids. Germline CDR1 is LGHNA and CDR2 is YSLEER. The CDR3 DNA follows: TGCAGCGCAGCCGGGACAGGGGGCAGCTATGGCTACACCTTC. It yields the protein CSAAGTGGSYGYTF.

This clonotype has only a few counts. Here the CDR3 DNA reads TGTGCCATCAGTGCCGACAGGGCCACTGAAGCTTTCTTT. This sequence encodes CAISADRATEAFF. The rearrangement joins TRBV10-3 to TRBJ1-1; TRBD1 aligns across 7 bases. V shed 4 bases and J 4 bases; nucleotides not matched to a gene: 3. The germline V gene has CDR1 ENHRY and CDR2 SYGVKD. This CDR3 has 13 amino acids.

The chain has TRBV4-3 and TRBJ2-2, with 8 positions matching TRBD1. Losses at the gene ends were 2 bases for V and 2 bases for J; bases not matched to a gene: 4. The CDR3 covers 16 residues. The germline gives CDR1 LGHNA, CDR2 YSLEER. The CDR3 reads CASSQRTGRNTGELFF. CDR3 in DNA: TGCGCCAGCAGCCAACGGACAGGGCGAAACACCGGGGAGCTGTTTTTT.

This clonotype has a handful of counts. This rearrangement joins TRBV6-9 to TRBJ1-3; D ambiguous. The CDR3 extends over 13 amino acids. Germline CDR1 reads MNHGY; CDR2 reads SVAAGI. V lost 0 bases, J lost 3 bases, and 3 bases lay in between. The CDR3 loop is CASSYSVGNTIYF. The DNA for the CDR3 is TGTGCCAGCAGTTATTCGGTTGGAAACACCATATATTTT.

The CDR3 loop reads CATSGLHPSTNEKLFF. As DNA, the CDR3 is TGTGCCACCAGTGGCCTACACCCTTCAACTAATGAAAAACTGTTTTTT. The J gene is TRBJ1-4, the V gene TRBV24-1, with D hard to call. V was clipped by 5 bases and J by 0 bases, with 12 bases between them. CDR1 is KGHDR, CDR2 SFDVKD, per germline. There are 16 residues in the CDR3.

This clonotype was detected only a few times. This chain uses TRBV11-3 with TRBJ1-4; 8 bases agree with TRBD1. The CDR3 has 15 amino acids. Germline-derived CDR1 and CDR2 are SGHNT and YENEEA. J gave up 4 bases and V 5 bases, and 6 bases lay outside the gene matches. CDR3 loop: CASSLLTGVNEKLFF. CDR3 DNA sequence: TGTGCCAGCAGCCTACTGACAGGGGTTAATGAAAAACTGTTTTTT. Combining the CDR3 with reference TRBV11-3 and TRBJ1-4 gives the whole variable domain EAGVVQSPRYKIIEKKQPVAFWCNPISGHNTLYWYLQNLGQGPELLIRYENEEAVDDSQLPKDRFSAERLKGVDSTLKIQPAELGDSAVYLCASSLLTGVNEKLFFGSGTQLSVL.

This clonotype has a handful of counts. The chain couples TRBV6-6 to TRBJ2-7; D perhaps matches TRBD1 (5 bases). Between the trimmed V and J ends, which lost 4 bases and 4 bases, there was a span of 11 bases. The CDR3 is 13 residues long. The germline V gene has CDR1 MNHNY and CDR2 SVGAGI (reference sequence). This chain's CDR3 is CASSLSAGYEQYF. The DNA of the CDR3 is TGTGCCAGCAGTTTATCGGCAGGGTACGAGCAGTACTTC.

This clonotype was detected a few times. The rearrangement links TRBV9 to TRBJ1-4, with D possibly matching TRBD1 (6 bases). CDR3 length: 14 residues. V lost 4 bases and J 5 bases, leaving 12 bases between the germline ends. Germline lookup yields CDR1 SGDLS and CDR2 YYNGEE. The CDR3 loop is CASSPDSGNEKLFF. The CDR3, as DNA: TGTGCCAGCAGCCCGGACAGTGGAAATGAAAAACTGTTTTTT.

This sequence joins TRBV29-1 and TRBJ1-6; D is perhaps TRBD1 (5 bases). The CDR3 length is 15 residues. V gave up 4 bases and J gave up 7 bases, with 17 bases separating them. Per the germline V gene, CDR1 is SQVTM and CDR2 is ANQGSEA. CDR3 nucleotide sequence: TGCAGCGTTGCCAGCTCACAGGACCTGAATTCACCCCTCCACTTT. Protein product: CSVASSQDLNSPLHF.